The 9 T cell receptor beta chains given below trace back to one sample, sequenced in a study of T cells in localized non-small cell lung cancer. TCRdb's copy holds only in-frame clones and misses some; the assay was immunoSEQ multiplex PCR. The sample includes around 91,000 clones, 87% seen only once; the top ten take approximately 15%. Specimen: peripheral blood, collected before any cancer treatment. The receptor source for this set is a man aged 40 to 75 with stage I squamous cell lung carcinoma.

CDR3 in amino acids: CASSLGSGPTSGNTIYF. The CDR3 DNA sequence: TGTGCCAGCAGCTTAGGGTCTGGGCCCACCTCTGGAAACACCATATATTTT. The chain links TRBV7-8 to TRBJ1-3; D call uncertain. CDR1 is SGHVS, CDR2 FQNEAQ, per germline. Trimming stripped 1 base from V and 0 bases from J, with 13 bases between. The CDR3 has 17 amino acids. Drawing the rest from reference TRBV7-8 and TRBJ1-3, the complete variable domain is GAGVSQSPRYKVAKRGQDVALRCDPISGHVSLFWYQQALGQGPEFLTYFQNEAQLDKSGLPSDRFFAERPEGSVSTLKIQRTQQEDSAVYLCASSLGSGPTSGNTIYFGEGSWLTVV.

V is TRBV14 and J is TRBJ2-7, with a tentative D call TRBD1 (6 bases). The CDR3 consists of 14 residues. V was cut by 0 bases and J by 2 bases, with 8 bases left in between. Germline V lookup: CDR1 SGHDN, CDR2 FVKESK. The CDR3 DNA reads TGTGCCAGCAGCCAAGATTGGGGGCCCTACGAGCAGTACTTC. It codes for CASSQDWGPYEQYF. The variable domain in full, completed from reference TRBV14 and TRBJ2-7, reads EAGVTQFPSHSVIEKGQTVTLRCDPISGHDNLYWYRRVMGKEIKFLLHFVKESKQDESGMPNNRFLAERTGGTYSTLKVQPAELEDSGVYFCASSQDWGPYEQYFGPGTRLTVT.

About this clone itself: One end of the junction is discordant with germline, which a read error may explain. J is TRBJ2-7 and V is TRBV18; D may be TRBD1 (5 bases). This CDR3 has 13 residues. Germline V gives CDR1 KGHSH, CDR2 LQKENI. The CDR3 coding sequence is TGTGCCAGCTCACCTCAAGACAGTCCTGGGGTTTTCTTC. Residues: CASSPQDSPGVFF.

This clone was seen only a few times. This chain connects TRBV27 to TRBJ2-2, with 11 bases matching TRBD2. The CDR3 covers 19 residues. The germline CDR1 and CDR2 sequences are MNHEY and SMNVEV (reference sequence). The trim removed 3 bases at V and 2 bases at J, leaving 11 bases unmatched. CDR3 in DNA: TGTGCCAGCAGTTTCCTGGCTCTAGCGGGGGGCCCTAACACCGGGGAGCTGTTTTTT. This translates into CASSFLALAGGPNTGELFF.

V and J are TRBV7-6 and TRBJ2-5; 10 nucleotides match TRBD1. Trimming took 5 bases from V and 3 from J; bases not matched to a gene: 9. The CDR3 spans 16 residues. Germline CDR1 and CDR2: SGHVS and FNYEAQ. The CDR3 loop is CASSQLFGQGEETQYF. The CDR3 nucleotides are TGTGCCAGCAGCCAATTATTCGGACAGGGGGAAGAGACCCAGTACTTC.

The rearrangement uses TRBV28 and TRBJ2-4, with D possibly being TRBD1 or TRBD2 (5 bases each). Germline V gene sequence: CDR1 MDHEN, CDR2 SYDVKM. V gave up 8 bases and J gave up 0 bases, with 5 bases separating them. CDR3 size: 12 residues. DNA for the CDR3: TGTGCCAGCGGGACAGCCAAAAACATTCAGTACTTC. This gives the protein CASGTAKNIQYF.

Concerning this clone: Other DNA sequences in the sample encode the same CDR3. The chain couples TRBV6-5 to TRBJ1-1, with D perhaps TRBD1 (6 bases). With 6 bases removed from V and 6 bases from J, the gap between germline ends came to 17 bases. The CDR3 extends over 14 amino acids. Germline loops: CDR1 MNHEY, CDR2 SVGAGI. Written as DNA, the CDR3 is TGTGCCAGCAGCTCAAACCAGGGGTTCTCTGAAGCTTTCTTT. It specifies CASSSNQGFSEAFF.

The genes are TRBV29-1 and TRBJ1-2, with 9 bases that match TRBD1. In germline, CDR1 is SQVTM, CDR2 ANQGSEA. Unmatched junction bases numbered 12, after V lost 2 bases and J lost 5 bases. The CDR3 totals 16 residues. The CDR3 protein is CSVETGTGYWAYGYTF. The CDR3, as DNA: TGCAGCGTTGAAACCGGGACAGGGTATTGGGCTTATGGCTACACCTTC.

The V and J genes are TRBV27 and TRBJ2-3; D unresolved. This CDR3 spans 14 amino acids. Trimming stripped 6 bases from V and 0 bases from J, with 10 bases between. The germline CDR1 and CDR2 sequences are MNHEY and SMNVEV (reference sequence). The CDR3: CASRHRQSTDTQYF. The CDR3 nucleotides read TGTGCCAGCAGACACCGACAAAGCACAGATACGCAGTATTTT.